Below are 25 T cell receptor beta chains sequenced from a single sample in a study of blood T cell repertoires in COVID-19. Sequencing used immunoSEQ multiplex PCR; TCRdb keeps in-frame clones, though not all of them. This table holds 100,000 or so clones, over 70% found once. Sequencing used peripheral blood. These receptors all stem from a human donor in a cohort sampled during active COVID-19.

DNA of the CDR3: TGTGCCATCAGTGATGCGCGGGAGGCTCTCTCCTACGAGCAGTACTTC. Its protein is CAISDAREALSYEQYF. V usage is TRBV10-3 and J usage is TRBJ2-7; 8 bases line up with TRBD2. V dropped 3 bases and J dropped 0; count of bases not matched to a gene: 7. The CDR3 length is 16 residues. Germline loops: CDR1 ENHRY, CDR2 SYGVKD.

The rearrangement joins TRBV6-2 or TRBV6-3 to TRBJ2-2, with D hard to call. Trimming stripped 4 bases from V and 5 bases from J, with 14 bases between. CDR3 size: 15 residues. Germline V lookup: CDR1 MNHEY, CDR2 SVGEGT. The CDR3 loop is CASSFRLPSTGELFF. The DNA of the CDR3 is TGTGCCAGCAGTTTTAGACTTCCGTCGACCGGGGAGCTGTTTTTT.

The rearrangement joins TRBV6-5 to TRBJ1-1, with a possible D match to TRBD1 (5 bases). With 4 bases removed from V and 11 bases from J, the gap between germline ends came to 14 bases. Germline V gives CDR1 MNHEY, CDR2 SVGAGI. The length of the CDR3 is 12 residues. CDR3 nucleotide sequence: TGTGCCAGCAGTTCCCAGGGCCCCGGGGCTTTCTTT. It codes for CASSSQGPGAFF.

The chain has TRBV3-1 (or the pseudogene TRBV3-2) and TRBJ1-1, with 7 bases identical to TRBD1. Unmatched junction bases numbered 5, after V lost 1 base and J lost 0 bases. Germline values: CDR1 LGHDT, CDR2 YNNKEL (reference sequence). This CDR3 has 16 residues. CDR3 bases: TGTGCCAGCAGCCAAGCCGGGACAGTGATGAACACTGAAGCTTTCTTT. Its translation is CASSQAGTVMNTEAFF.

The genes are TRBV14 and TRBJ2-5; the match to TRBD2 covers 7 bases. This CDR3 is 13 amino acids long. The V segment lost 3 bases and the J segment 5 bases; nucleotides outside the gene matches: 3. CDR1 and CDR2 (germline): SGHDN, FVKESK. Written as DNA, the CDR3 is TGTGCCAGCAGCCAGAACGGGAGGGAGACCCAGTACTTC. This encodes CASSQNGRETQYF.

This chain links TRBV6-4 with TRBJ2-1, with TRBD2 matching over 8 bases. Trimming at V came to 4 bases and at J to 2 bases, leaving 1 base not matched to a gene. The CDR3 runs to 14 residues. The V gene's germline CDR1 is MRHNA and CDR2 SNTAGT. The chain's CDR3 is CASSAGRAYNEQFF. The CDR3 coding sequence is TGTGCCAGCAGTGCCGGGAGGGCCTACAATGAGCAGTTCTTC.

The gene calls are TRBV5-6 and TRBJ1-2; maybe TRBD1 (6 bases). Trimming took off 5 bases at V and 1 base at J, with 15 bases between the two ends. Germline-derived CDR1 and CDR2 are SGHDT and YYEEEE. The CDR3 spans 15 residues. The CDR3 DNA sequence: TGTGCCAGCAGACTTTGGACAGCGCTTAACTATGGCTACACCTTC. It translates to CASRLWTALNYGYTF.

This clone was recorded a few times. The genes are TRBV30 and TRBJ2-7, with TRBD2 matching over 8 bases. Per the germline V gene, CDR1 is GTSNPN and CDR2 is SVGIG (reference sequence). The CDR3 contains 11 residues. V dropped 7 bases and J dropped 3; count of bases not matched to a gene: 2. Here the CDR3 DNA reads TGTGCCTCTGCGGGGGGCTACGAGCAGTACTTC. Its protein is CASAGGYEQYF.

V gene TRBV10-2 combines with J gene TRBJ1-1, with 12 bases identical to TRBD1. CDR3 length: 15 residues. The junction had 6 bases not matched to a gene; V was cut back by 3 bases and J by 7 bases. CDR1 is WSHSY and CDR2 is SAAADI in the germline V gene. In nucleotides, the CDR3 is TGCGCCAGCAGTGAAACCGGGACAGGGGGCGATGAAGCTTTCTTT. Protein sequence: CASSETGTGGDEAFF.

The genes are TRBV15 and TRBJ2-6; the D gene is possibly TRBD2 (6 bases). The V gene lost 0 bases and the J gene lost 0 bases, with 12 bases spanning the gap. Germline values: CDR1 LNHNV, CDR2 YYDKDF (reference sequence). The CDR3 consists of 18 residues. DNA for the CDR3: TGTGCCACCAGCAGAGATCTTATGGGAGGCTCTGGGGCCAACGTCCTGACTTTC. Protein: CATSRDLMGGSGANVLTF.

This chain uses TRBV19 with TRBJ1-5; a possible D gene is TRBD1 (6 bases). The CDR3 loop spans 15 amino acids. V shed 3 bases and J shed 0 bases, with 9 bases lying between them. From germline, CDR1 is LNHDA and CDR2 SQIVND (reference sequence). CDR3 amino acids: CASSIGTYSNQPQHF. The CDR3 DNA follows: TGTGCCAGTAGTATTGGGACATATAGCAATCAGCCCCAGCATTTT.

This clone was observed a handful of times. The chain uses TRBV27 and TRBJ2-7; 8 bases are a match to TRBD1. This CDR3 has 16 residues. V shed 8 bases and J 6 bases; nucleotides not matched to a gene: 18. Germline-derived CDR1 and CDR2 are MNHEY and SMNVEV (reference sequence). For the CDR3, the DNA is TGTGCCAGCTCCACGTTAGGTGGGACAGGACTCGGCGAGCAGTACTTC. As protein: CASSTLGGTGLGEQYF.

The chain joins TRBV18 to TRBJ2-7, with TRBD2 as a possible D gene (5 bases). CDR3 length: 14 amino acids. The germline V and J ends were trimmed by 3 bases and 5 bases, with 14 bases remaining between them. Germline V gene sequence: CDR1 KGHSH, CDR2 LQKENI. CDR3 amino acids: CASSPPLATDEQYF. The CDR3 DNA follows: TGTGCCAGCTCACCGCCCCTAGCAACTGACGAGCAGTACTTC.

This clone was seen only once. V gene TRBV28 combines with J gene TRBJ2-5; 8 nucleotides match TRBD2. CDR1 is MDHEN and CDR2 is SYDVKM in the germline V gene. J lost 5 bases, V lost 6 bases, and 14 bases had no gene match. CDR3 length: 16 amino acids. The CDR3 bases are TGTGCCAGCAGCCAGAGTGCGGGAGGCTTTCGCGAGACCCAGTACTTC. This codes for CASSQSAGGFRETQYF.

The J gene is TRBJ2-1, the V gene TRBV5-1; 13 bases are a match to TRBD2. Germline CDR1 reads SGHRS; CDR2 reads YFSETQ. The V segment lost 4 bases and the J segment 4 bases; nucleotides outside the gene matches: 5. The CDR3 has 16 amino acids. The CDR3: CASSPPGLAGYNEQFF. CDR3 sequence (DNA): TGCGCCAGCAGCCCACCGGGACTAGCGGGGTACAATGAGCAGTTCTTC.

V and J are TRBV7-3 and TRBJ2-2, with 7 bases aligning to TRBD2. From germline, CDR1 is SGHTA and CDR2 FQGTGA. This CDR3 has 15 residues. Unmatched junction bases numbered 3, after V lost 2 bases and J lost 3 bases. The CDR3 loop is CASSLGDYYTGELFF. The CDR3, as DNA: TGTGCCAGCAGCTTAGGGGACTACTACACCGGGGAGCTGTTTTTT.

The gene calls are TRBV5-1 and TRBJ2-7; TRBD2 matches 7 bases. Germline CDR1 SGHRS, CDR2 YFSETQ. Germline trimming cut 0 bases from V and 2 bases from J; bases unmatched to any gene: 8. The length of the CDR3 is 16 residues. The CDR3 region is CASSLAPTGTTYEQYF. DNA of the CDR3: TGCGCCAGCAGCTTGGCCCCAACCGGGACTACCTACGAGCAGTACTTC.

V usage is TRBV27 and J usage is TRBJ2-3; TRBD2 aligns across 10 bases. The CDR3 has 16 amino acids. Germline lookup yields CDR1 MNHEY and CDR2 SMNVEV (reference sequence). V was pared by 5 bases and J by 4 bases, with 9 bases of the junction left unmatched. The CDR3 DNA reads as TGTGCCAGCAGTCGCCCCGGGCTAGCGGGAGCAGATACGCAGTATTTT. Amino acids: CASSRPGLAGADTQYF.

The rearrangement uses TRBV18 and TRBJ2-3; possible D gene TRBD1, 6 bases. V was clipped by 3 bases and J by 5 bases, with 12 bases between them. The CDR3 sequence is 14 residues long. CDR1 KGHSH and CDR2 LQKENI come from the germline V gene. The CDR3 bases are TGTGCCAGCTCACCGGGGGTCAGGGGAGATACGCAGTATTTT. Translated: CASSPGVRGDTQYF.

This rearrangement joins TRBV4-1 to TRBJ2-5; perhaps TRBD1 as D (6 bases). The ends were cut back, 6 bases at V and 5 bases at J, with 13 bases in the middle. The germline gives CDR1 MGHRA, CDR2 YSYEKL. CDR3 length equals 13 residues. CDR3: CASRGQGTETQYF. For the CDR3, the DNA is TGCGCCAGCAGGGGCCAGGGGACCGAGACCCAGTACTTC.

The rearrangement links TRBV29-1 to TRBJ1-1, with 7 nucleotides matching TRBD1. CDR1 and CDR2 from the germline V gene are SQVTM and ANQGSEA. CDR3 length: 13 residues. With 6 bases clipped from V and 1 base from J, the junction kept 5 bases outside the gene matches. The CDR3 sequence: CSVMTGQNTEAFF. The DNA for the CDR3 is TGCAGCGTGATGACAGGGCAGAACACTGAAGCTTTCTTT.

J is TRBJ1-3 and V is TRBV5-6; 11 bases map to TRBD1. CDR1 and CDR2 (germline): SGHDT, YYEEEE. The CDR3 is 16 residues long. Trimming cost V 1 base and J 5 bases; bases outside gene matches: 5. The CDR3: CASSLWGQGVRNTIYF. In nucleotides, the CDR3 is TGTGCCAGCAGCTTGTGGGGACAGGGGGTTCGAAACACCATATATTTT.

This clone turned up a few times. This chain links TRBV19 with TRBJ1-4, with 7 bases aligning to TRBD1. Germline V gene data show CDR1 as LNHDA and CDR2 as SQIVND (reference sequence). The ends lost 8 bases at V and 7 bases at J; junction bases unmatched: 10. CDR3 length: 14 amino acids. CDR3 region: CASARLTGSEKLFF. As DNA, the CDR3 is TGTGCCAGTGCCCGGTTGACAGGGAGTGAAAAACTGTTTTTT. Combining the CDR3 with reference TRBV19 and TRBJ1-4 gives the whole variable domain DGGITQSPKYLFRKEGQNVTLSCEQNLNHDAMYWYRQDPGQGLRLIYYSQIVNDFQKGDIAEGYSVSREKKESFPLTVTSAQKNPTAFYLCASARLTGSEKLFFGSGTQLSVL.

The chain has TRBV28 and TRBJ2-7, with D tentatively TRBD1 (6 bases). Germline-derived CDR1 and CDR2 are MDHEN and SYDVKM. This CDR3 is built from 13 residues. The ends were cut back, 8 bases at V and 2 bases at J, with 13 bases in the middle. The CDR3 loop is CASFLTGAYEQYF. CDR3 in DNA: TGTGCCAGCTTTTTGACAGGCGCCTACGAGCAGTACTTC.

There are a few counts of this clone. This chain links TRBV20-1 with TRBJ1-6; perhaps TRBD1 as D (6 bases). Germline values: CDR1 DFQATT, CDR2 SNEGSKA (reference sequence). The CDR3 contains 13 residues. V was pared by 3 bases and J by 10 bases, with 13 bases between. CDR3 residues: CSASNRVGSPLHF. The CDR3 bases are TGCAGTGCTAGTAACAGGGTAGGGTCACCCCTCCACTTT.